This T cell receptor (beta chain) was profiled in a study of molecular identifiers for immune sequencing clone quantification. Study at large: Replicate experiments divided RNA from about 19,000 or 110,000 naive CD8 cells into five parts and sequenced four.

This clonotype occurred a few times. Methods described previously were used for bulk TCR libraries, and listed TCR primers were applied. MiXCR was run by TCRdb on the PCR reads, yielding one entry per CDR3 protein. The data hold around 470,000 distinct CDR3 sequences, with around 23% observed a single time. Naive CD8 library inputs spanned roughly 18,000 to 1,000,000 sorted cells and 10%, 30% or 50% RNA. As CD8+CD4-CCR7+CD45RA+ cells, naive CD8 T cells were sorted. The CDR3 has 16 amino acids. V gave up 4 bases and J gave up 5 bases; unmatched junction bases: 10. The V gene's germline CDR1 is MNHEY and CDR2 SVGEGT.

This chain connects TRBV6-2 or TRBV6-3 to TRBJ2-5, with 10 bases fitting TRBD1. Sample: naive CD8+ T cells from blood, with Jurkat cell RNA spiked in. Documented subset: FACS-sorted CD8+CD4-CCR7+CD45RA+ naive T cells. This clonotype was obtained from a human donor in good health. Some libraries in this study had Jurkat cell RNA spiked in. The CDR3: CASSLTGTGVWETQYF. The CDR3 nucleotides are TGTGCCAGCAGTTTAACCGGGACAGGGGTCTGGGAGACCCAGTACTTC.